This entry lists 26 T cell receptor beta chains sequenced from one sample in a study of CD8 T cells in ankylosing spondylitis. Study-wide results and limits: About 8 highly homologous variants made up a TCR beta motif that seemed to typify ankylosing spondylitis blood.

The antigens these receptors bind are not known. TCRdb re-called the 5' RACE reads with MiXCR, one entry per CDR3 protein. In the table there are about 800,000 distinct CDR3 sequences, 10% to 15% of which are singletons. The material sequenced was blood, either unsorted or a sorted T cell fraction (not recorded which). Receptors originate from a male donor with ankylosing spondylitis.

This clonotype was seen a single time. The genes are TRBV28 and TRBJ1-5; no firm D call. Trimming left V 6 bases short and J 0 bases short, with 9 bases between. Germline V lookup: CDR1 MDHEN, CDR2 SYDVKM. The length of the CDR3 is 14 residues. The CDR3 sequence is CASRAGGSNQPQHF. The CDR3 bases are TGTGCCAGCAGGGCAGGCGGTAGCAATCAGCCCCAGCATTTT.

The rearrangement links TRBV25-1 to TRBJ2-5, with 8 nucleotides matching TRBD1. CDR1 MGHDK and CDR2 SYGVNS come from the germline V gene. The ends lost 8 bases at V and 5 bases at J; junction bases unmatched: 10. This CDR3 comprises 14 residues. CDR3 DNA sequence: TGTGCCAGCTACTACAGGGGGTTAACGGAGACCCAGTACTTC. Amino acids: CASYYRGLTETQYF.

The chain recombines TRBV15 with TRBJ2-7, with D tentatively TRBD1 or TRBD2 (5 bases each). V gave up 3 bases and J gave up 3 bases, with 15 bases separating them. This CDR3 comprises 15 residues. CDR1 LNHNV and CDR2 YYDKDF come from the germline V gene (reference sequence). The CDR3 here is CATSSPGRGDYEQYF. CDR3 in DNA: TGTGCCACCAGCAGCCCGGGTAGGGGAGACTACGAGCAGTACTTC. Full variable domain (rest looked up from reference TRBV15 and TRBJ2-7): DAMVIQNPRYQVTQFGKPVTLSCSQTLNHNVMYWYQQKSSQAPKLLFHYYDKDFNNEADTPDNFQSRRPNTSFCFLDIRSPGLGDTAMYLCATSSPGRGDYEQYFGPGTRLTVT.

The V call is TRBV15, the J call TRBJ2-6, with 7 bases matching TRBD1. V was clipped by 2 bases and J by 0 bases; unmatched bases: 7. The CDR3 covers 18 residues. From germline, CDR1 is LNHNV and CDR2 YYDKDF (reference sequence). DNA of the CDR3: TGTGCCACCAGCAGAAGGACAGGATCTTTCTCTGGGGCCAACGTCCTGACTTTC. Its translation: CATSRRTGSFSGANVLTF.

The V and J genes are TRBV6-5 and TRBJ1-4; D call uncertain. The germline V and J ends were trimmed by 0 bases and 7 bases, with 9 bases remaining between them. The length of the CDR3 is 14 residues. Germline values: CDR1 MNHEY, CDR2 SVGAGI. CDR3 nucleotides: TGTGCCAGCAGTTACTCGGCCCCCTCTGAAAAACTGTTTTTT. It specifies CASSYSAPSEKLFF.

The chain links TRBV20-1 to TRBJ2-3, with a possible D match to TRBD2 (5 bases). CDR3 size: 13 residues. The germline V gene encodes CDR1 DFQATT and CDR2 SNEGSKA (reference sequence). V was cut by 2 bases and J by 3 bases, with 9 bases left in between. Here the CDR3 reads CSARRGKTDTQYF. CDR3 nucleotides: TGCAGTGCTAGAAGAGGGAAGACAGATACGCAGTATTTT.

The gene calls are TRBV7-8 and TRBJ1-6, with no clear D. V lost 2 bases and J lost 5, with 7 bases in between. This CDR3 spans 14 amino acids. CDR1 and CDR2 from the germline V gene are SGHVS and FQNEAQ. CDR3 in amino acids: CASSLWRNNSPLHF. CDR3 bases: TGTGCCAGCAGCTTATGGAGGAATAATTCACCCCTCCACTTT.

CDR3: CASQKSLGTDTQYF. In nucleotides, the CDR3 is TGTGCCAGTCAGAAAAGTCTCGGTACAGATACGCAGTATTTT. The chain employs TRBV6-1 and TRBJ2-3, with D hard to call. Germline CDR1 MNHNS, CDR2 SASEGT. Between the trimmed V and J ends, which lost 9 bases and 3 bases, there was a span of 16 bases. The CDR3 is 14 residues long.

The table lists this clonotype with a few counts. J is TRBJ2-2 and V is TRBV11-3; tentative D call: TRBD2 (5 bases). Trimming shortened V by 0 bases and J by 8 bases, and 16 bases separated the two germline ends. The germline CDR1 and CDR2 sequences are SGHNT and YENEEA. The CDR3 extends over 16 amino acids. The CDR3 DNA reads as TGTGCCAGCAGCTTAGATCGAGGCGGGTACGCTGGGGAGCTGTTTTTT. Its translation is CASSLDRGGYAGELFF.

The chain is built from TRBV24-1 and TRBJ1-2; D is perhaps TRBD1 (5 bases). This CDR3 is built from 16 residues. V shed 3 bases and J shed 8 bases, with 21 bases lying between them. The germline CDR1 and CDR2 sequences are KGHDR and SFDVKD. CDR3 sequence reads: CATSDGRDRVLEGYTF. In DNA, the CDR3 is TGTGCCACCAGTGATGGCCGGGACCGAGTCCTTGAGGGCTACACCTTC.

This chain joins TRBV5-1 and TRBJ2-3; possible D gene TRBD1, 6 bases. From germline, CDR1 is SGHRS and CDR2 YFSETQ. The length of the CDR3 is 16 residues. Trimming stripped 4 bases from V and 0 bases from J, with 15 bases between. CDR3 in DNA: TGCGCCAGCAGCGACGACAGGCGAGCTAGCACAGATACGCAGTATTTT. This gives the protein CASSDDRRASTDTQYF.

This chain uses TRBV7-2 with TRBJ1-2, with D unclear. There are 16 residues in the CDR3. Deletions cut 2 bases from V and 4 bases from J, with 17 bases between. Germline CDR1 reads SGHTA; CDR2 reads FQGNSA. CDR3 bases: TGTGCCAGCAGCTTATATCGACCGCCGATAGGCTATGGCTACACCTTC. Protein: CASSLYRPPIGYGYTF.

This clonotype was counted only a few times. The chain combines TRBV20-1 with TRBJ2-7; TRBD2 might be the D (7 bases). Germline CDR1 reads DFQATT; CDR2 reads SNEGSKA (reference sequence). Trimming took 2 bases from V and 4 from J, leaving 21 bases between them. The CDR3 has 16 residues. CDR3 protein: CSARPPGGRTGYEQYF. The CDR3 DNA follows: TGCAGTGCTAGACCTCCGGGGGGCAGGACGGGGTACGAGCAGTACTTC.

This clonotype was observed a few times. The gene calls are TRBV20-1 and TRBJ2-1; maybe TRBD2 (5 bases). Trimming stripped 8 bases from V and 7 bases from J, with 18 bases between. From germline, CDR1 is DFQATT and CDR2 SNEGSKA (reference sequence). This CDR3 has 13 amino acids. CDR3 sequence (DNA): TGCAGTCCTTATGGGGAGTTGAGGAATGAGCAGTTCTTC. As protein: CSPYGELRNEQFF.

A few counts support this clonotype. The chain joins TRBV5-6 to TRBJ1-4; 7 bases fit TRBD1. V gave up 3 bases and J gave up 7 bases; unmatched junction bases: 6. In germline, CDR1 is SGHDT, CDR2 YYEEEE. The CDR3 has 14 amino acids. In DNA, the CDR3 is TGTGCCAGCAGCTCTCAACAGGGGACTGAAAAACTGTTTTTT. Protein sequence: CASSSQQGTEKLFF.

The J gene is TRBJ1-3, the V gene TRBV10-3, with D tentatively TRBD1 (5 bases). The V end was cut by 6 bases, the J end by 0 bases, with 15 bases between. CDR3 length equals 16 residues. Germline V gene data show CDR1 as ENHRY and CDR2 as SYGVKD. Here the CDR3 reads CAIRPGTASSGNTIYF. CDR3 DNA sequence: TGTGCCATCAGGCCCGGGACGGCGAGCTCTGGAAACACCATATATTTT.

This clonotype was counted at least ten times. This sequence joins TRBV12-3 or TRBV12-4 and TRBJ2-6, with D unclear. The ends were cut back, 2 bases at V and 3 bases at J, with 8 bases in the middle. The CDR3 totals 15 residues. The CDR3 protein is CASSLSPGGANVLTF. CDR3 DNA: TGTGCCAGCAGTTTATCTCCGGGTGGGGCCAACGTCCTGACTTTC.

This clonotype was seen just once. This chain connects TRBV7-9 to TRBJ1-4; no clear D. V gave up 0 bases and J gave up 8 bases, with 7 bases separating them. Germline V gives CDR1 SEHNR, CDR2 FQNEAQ (reference sequence). The CDR3 covers 13 residues. CDR3 in DNA: TGTGCCAGCAGCTTAGCCTTGAGGGAAAAACTGTTTTTT. Translation: CASSLALREKLFF.

A single count supports this clonotype. The chain recombines TRBV7-9 with TRBJ2-5; tentative D call: TRBD1 (6 bases). Looked up from germline, CDR1 is SEHNR and CDR2 is FQNEAQ (reference sequence). The CDR3 has 14 amino acids. V dropped 3 bases and J dropped 5 bases, with 13 bases sitting between them. The CDR3 sequence: CASSLGHTRETQYF. The CDR3 bases are TGTGCCAGCAGCTTGGGACATACGAGGGAGACCCAGTACTTC.

The sample holds many counts of this clonotype. The chain employs TRBV2 and TRBJ2-1; D gene unclear. The CDR3 loop spans 14 amino acids. V was trimmed by 11 bases and J by 0 bases, leaving 14 bases between them. The germline CDR1 and CDR2 sequences are SNHLY and FYNNEI. CDR3 bases: TGTGCCGGCGTACGGGCGAGCTCCTACAATGAGCAGTTCTTC. Its protein is CAGVRASSYNEQFF.

The CDR3 loop is CASRLTGAGGYTF. DNA of the CDR3: TGCGCCAGCAGACTCACAGGGGCGGGTGGCTACACCTTC. The chain is built from TRBV4-3 and TRBJ1-2; 7 nucleotides agree with TRBD1. The length of the CDR3 is 13 residues. From germline, CDR1 is LGHNA and CDR2 YSLEER. The ends lost 6 bases at V and 7 bases at J; junction bases unmatched: 8.

This clonotype has a count of ten or more. The chain joins TRBV20-1 to TRBJ2-6; D possibly corresponds to TRBD1 (6 bases). Germline-derived CDR1 and CDR2 are DFQATT and SNEGSKA (reference sequence). The CDR3 consists of 14 residues. V lost 6 bases and J 2 bases, leaving 11 bases between the germline ends. The DNA of the CDR3 is TGCAGTGCAACACAGGGAACTGGGGCCAACGTCCTGACTTTC. Encoded protein: CSATQGTGANVLTF.

The V gene is TRBV6-2 or TRBV6-3, the J gene TRBJ2-2; weak D call: TRBD1 (5 bases). The germline V gene encodes CDR1 MNHEY and CDR2 SVGEGT. The CDR3 contains 15 residues. V gave up 0 bases and J gave up 1 base, with 6 bases separating them. CDR3 coding DNA: TGTGCCAGCAGTTACTCGACAGAGAACACCGGGGAGCTGTTTTTT. Amino acids: CASSYSTENTGELFF.

V is TRBV5-8 and J is TRBJ1-1; D gene uncertain. Trimming stripped 1 base from V and 2 bases from J, with 6 bases between. The CDR3 runs to 13 residues. CDR1 SGHTS and CDR2 YDEGEE come from the germline V gene. The CDR3 DNA reads TGTGCCAGCAGCTTGCCCCTTAACACTGAAGCTTTCTTT. The encoded protein is CASSLPLNTEAFF.

This clonotype has ten or more counts. This sequence joins TRBV7-2 and TRBJ2-1; D not resolved. The V gene's germline CDR1 is SGHTA and CDR2 FQGNSA. This CDR3 has 14 amino acids. Trimming removed 3 bases at V and 4 bases at J, with 10 bases between. CDR3 in DNA: TGTGCCAGCAGCTTCGCTACTGGATACAATGAGCAGTTCTTC. Protein product: CASSFATGYNEQFF.

This clonotype was seen a few times. The rearrangement joins TRBV24-1 to TRBJ2-1, with D tentatively TRBD1 (6 bases). The CDR3 is 15 amino acids. CDR1 is KGHDR, CDR2 SFDVKD, per germline. V lost 4 bases, J lost 10 bases, and 19 bases lay in between. The CDR3 region is CATSDPGLGGVEQFF. CDR3 DNA sequence: TGTGCCACCAGTGACCCCGGGCTAGGGGGAGTAGAGCAGTTCTTC.